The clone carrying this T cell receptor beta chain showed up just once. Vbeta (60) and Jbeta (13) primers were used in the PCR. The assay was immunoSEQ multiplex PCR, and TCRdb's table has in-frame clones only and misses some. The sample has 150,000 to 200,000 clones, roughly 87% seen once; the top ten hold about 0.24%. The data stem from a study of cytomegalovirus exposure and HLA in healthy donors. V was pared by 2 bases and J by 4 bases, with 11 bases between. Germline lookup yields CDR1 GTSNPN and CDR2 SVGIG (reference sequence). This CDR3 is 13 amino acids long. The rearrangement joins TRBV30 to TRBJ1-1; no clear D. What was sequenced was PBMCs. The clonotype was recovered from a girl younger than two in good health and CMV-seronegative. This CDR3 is CAWSRARGTEAFF. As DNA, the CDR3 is TGTGCCTGGAGTCGAGCGCGGGGCACTGAAGCTTTCTTT. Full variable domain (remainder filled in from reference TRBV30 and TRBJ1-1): SQTIHQWPATLVQPVGSPLSLECTVEGTSNPNLYWYRQAAGRGLQLLFYSVGIGQISSEVPQNLSASRPQDRQFILSSKKLLLSDSGFYLCAWSRARGTEAFFGQGTRLTVV.